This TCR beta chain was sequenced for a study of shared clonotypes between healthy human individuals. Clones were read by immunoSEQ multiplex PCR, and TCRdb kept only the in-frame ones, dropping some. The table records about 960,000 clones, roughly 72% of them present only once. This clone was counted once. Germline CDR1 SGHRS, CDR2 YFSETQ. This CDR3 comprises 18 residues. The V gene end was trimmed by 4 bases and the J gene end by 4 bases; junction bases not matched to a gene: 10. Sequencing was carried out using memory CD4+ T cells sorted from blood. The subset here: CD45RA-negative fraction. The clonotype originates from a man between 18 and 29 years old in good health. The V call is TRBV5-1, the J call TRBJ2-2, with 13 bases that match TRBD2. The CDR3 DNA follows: TGCGCCAGCAGCCGGGAAGGGACTAGCGGGGTCGGCACCGGGGAGCTGTTTTTT. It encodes CASSREGTSGVGTGELFF.